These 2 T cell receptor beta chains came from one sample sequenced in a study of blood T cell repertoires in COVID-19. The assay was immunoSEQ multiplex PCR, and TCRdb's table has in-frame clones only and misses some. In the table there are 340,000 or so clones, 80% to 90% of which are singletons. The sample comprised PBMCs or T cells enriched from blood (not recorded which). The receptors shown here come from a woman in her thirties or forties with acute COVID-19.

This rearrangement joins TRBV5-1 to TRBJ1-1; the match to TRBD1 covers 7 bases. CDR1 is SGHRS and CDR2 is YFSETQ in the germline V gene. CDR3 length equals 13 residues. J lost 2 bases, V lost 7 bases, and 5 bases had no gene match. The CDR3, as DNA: TGCGCCAGCCTGGGACAGCAAAACACTGAAGCTTTCTTT. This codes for CASLGQQNTEAFF.

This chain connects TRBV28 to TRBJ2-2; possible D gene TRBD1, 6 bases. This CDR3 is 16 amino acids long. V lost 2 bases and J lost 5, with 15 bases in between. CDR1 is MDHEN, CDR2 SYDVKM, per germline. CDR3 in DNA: TGTGCCAGCAGTTTACCCGGACAGCTTACGACCGGGGAGCTGTTTTTT. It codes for CASSLPGQLTTGELFF.